Below are 16 T cell receptor beta chains sequenced from a single sample in a study of cytomegalovirus exposure and HLA in healthy donors. With 60 Vbeta and 13 Jbeta primers, the PCR was carried out. Generated by immunoSEQ multiplex PCR, the TCRdb table keeps only in-frame clones and is missing some. Of some 110,000 clones in the sample, roughly four fifths are singletons; the top ten hold roughly a sixth. Sequencing was carried out using PBMCs. These receptors were obtained from a man aged 50 or older in good health and CMV-seropositive.

The gene calls are TRBV4-3 and TRBJ2-2; a weak D match, TRBD2 (5 bases). The germline CDR1 and CDR2 sequences are LGHNA and YSLEER. The CDR3 sequence is 17 residues long. The V end was cut by 0 bases, the J end by 2 bases, with 13 bases between. The CDR3 sequence is CASSQDMEDFNTGELFF. Written as DNA, the CDR3 is TGCGCCAGCAGCCAAGATATGGAGGATTTCAACACCGGGGAGCTGTTTTTT.

V and J are TRBV5-6 and TRBJ1-1; no clear D. Trimming removed 3 bases at V and 2 bases at J, with 14 bases between. The germline CDR1 and CDR2 sequences are SGHDT and YYEEEE. This CDR3 has 15 residues. The chain's CDR3 is CASSSAGVINTEAFF. The DNA of the CDR3 is TGTGCCAGCAGCTCAGCCGGGGTTATAAACACTGAAGCTTTCTTT.

CDR3 in DNA: TGTGCCAGCAGTTTGGGAACAGGGCAGACCTACGAGCAGTACTTC. Its protein is CASSLGTGQTYEQYF. This rearrangement joins TRBV28 to TRBJ2-7; a weak D match, TRBD1 (6 bases). V lost 3 bases and J lost 2, with 14 bases in between. CDR3 size: 15 residues. CDR1 and CDR2 from the germline V gene are MDHEN and SYDVKM.

The CDR3 region has the DNA TGTGCCAGCAGTGAAGTTAGGCACAGAACAAATCAGCCCCAGCATTTT. Protein: CASSEVRHRTNQPQHF. J is TRBJ1-5 and V is TRBV2; D ambiguous. The ends were cut back, 1 base at V and 4 bases at J, with 14 bases in the middle. Germline lookup yields CDR1 SNHLY and CDR2 FYNNEI. The CDR3 totals 16 residues. Full variable domain (remainder filled in from reference TRBV2 and TRBJ1-5): EPEVTQTPSHQVTQMGQEVILRCVPISNHLYFYWYRQILGQKVEFLVSFYNNEISEKSEIFDDQFSVERPDGSNFTLKIRSTKLEDSAMYFCASSEVRHRTNQPQHFGDGTRLSIL.

This clone came up a few times. The chain recombines TRBV4-1 with TRBJ1-5; unclear D gene. Per germline, CDR1 MGHRA and CDR2 YSYEKL. This CDR3 contains 18 residues. V lost 0 bases and J lost 0, with 15 bases in between. The CDR3 DNA follows: TGCGCCAGCAGCCAAGAAGGACTAATACCTAATAGCAATCAGCCCCAGCATTTT. This translates into CASSQEGLIPNSNQPQHF.

The genes are TRBV5-4 and TRBJ2-7; perhaps TRBD2 as D (5 bases). The germline V and J ends were trimmed by 3 bases and 3 bases, with 13 bases remaining between them. The germline V gene has CDR1 SGHNT and CDR2 YYREEE (reference sequence). The CDR3 is 14 amino acids. The chain's CDR3 is CASSWSFGDYEQYF. The DNA of the CDR3 is TGTGCCAGCAGCTGGTCCTTCGGGGACTACGAGCAGTACTTC.

The genes are TRBV19 and TRBJ1-5; a weak D match, TRBD1 (6 bases). The length of the CDR3 is 14 residues. V gave up 10 bases and J gave up 3 bases, with 16 bases separating them. CDR1 LNHDA and CDR2 SQIVND come from the germline V gene (reference sequence). The CDR3, as DNA: TGTGCCACCGAGTACCGGGACACCAATCAGCCCCAGCATTTT. It specifies CATEYRDTNQPQHF.

This clone is deemed medium-sized (0.01 to 0.1%). The chain has TRBV15 and TRBJ2-1; 10 bases are a match to TRBD2. Germline V gene lookup returns CDR1 LNHNV and CDR2 YYDKDF (reference sequence). This CDR3 has 15 residues. With V trimmed by 0 bases and J by 6 bases, 2 bases remained unmatched. The CDR3 loop reads CATSRDPSGSNEQFF. CDR3 nucleotide sequence: TGTGCCACCAGCAGAGATCCTAGCGGGAGCAATGAGCAGTTCTTC.

The chain has TRBV18 and TRBJ2-7; 9 positions agree with TRBD1. Germline CDR1 reads KGHSH; CDR2 reads LQKENI. Germline trimming cut 2 bases from V and 3 bases from J; bases unmatched to any gene: 5. The CDR3 spans 15 residues. The CDR3 coding sequence is TGTGCCAGCTCACCAGGGGGACAGGGATACTACGAGCAGTACTTC. This gives the protein CASSPGGQGYYEQYF.

A single count supports this clone. The chain is built from TRBV7-2 and TRBJ2-3; 11 bases fit TRBD2. V dropped 1 base and J dropped 7; count of bases not matched to a gene: 4. The CDR3 has 15 amino acids. The V gene's germline CDR1 is SGHTA and CDR2 FQGNSA. Written as DNA, the CDR3 is TGTGCCAGCAGCTTAGGGCTAGCGGGGGGCAATACGCAGTATTTT. It is translated as CASSLGLAGGNTQYF.

The chain is built from TRBV7-8 and TRBJ2-1, with TRBD2 identical over 15 bases. J lost 4 bases, V lost 2 bases, and 6 bases had no gene match. The CDR3 has 18 residues. Germline V gives CDR1 SGHVS, CDR2 FQNEAQ. This CDR3 is CASSLRGLAGGTYNEQFF. The CDR3 DNA follows: TGTGCCAGCAGCTTAAGGGGACTAGCGGGGGGTACTTACAATGAGCAGTTCTTC.

J is TRBJ1-4 and V is TRBV6-1; 7 positions agree with TRBD1. With 4 bases clipped from V and 1 base from J, the junction kept 15 bases outside the gene matches. The CDR3 contains 19 residues. Germline loops: CDR1 MNHNS, CDR2 SASEGT. The CDR3 sequence: CASSARLRDRQVTNEKLFF. The CDR3 bases are TGTGCCAGCAGTGCTAGATTACGGGACAGACAAGTAACTAATGAAAAACTGTTTTTT.

The chain has TRBV6-5 and TRBJ2-4; 9 bases match TRBD1. V shed 8 bases and J 9 bases; nucleotides not matched to a gene: 5. The CDR3 covers 12 residues. CDR1 is MNHEY and CDR2 is SVGAGI in the germline V gene. This chain's CDR3 is CASSRTGVIQYF. CDR3 DNA sequence: TGTGCCAGCTCTCGGACAGGGGTCATTCAGTACTTC.

V and J are TRBV10-1 and TRBJ2-7, with 7 bases fitting TRBD2. Germline assignment: CDR1 WNHNN and CDR2 SYGVQD (reference sequence). The CDR3 is 14 residues long. The V and J ends lost 2 bases and 5 bases, in that order; junction bases with no gene match: 6. CDR3 DNA sequence: TGCGCCAGCAGTGAGGGGAGGGACCTACACGAGCAGTACTTC. Protein sequence: CASSEGRDLHEQYF.

This clone was recorded a few times. The rearrangement uses TRBV6-1 and TRBJ2-1, with 10 bases matching TRBD1. The V and J ends lost 7 bases and 15 bases, in that order; junction bases with no gene match: 12. The CDR3 length is 13 residues. Germline V gene sequence: CDR1 MNHNS, CDR2 SASEGT. The CDR3 DNA reads TGTGCCAGCACCACCCGCGACAGGGGGCAGGGGTTCTTC. Its translation: CASTTRDRGQGFF.

This chain uses TRBV5-4 with TRBJ2-5; 10 bases fit TRBD1. Germline CDR1 reads SGHNT; CDR2 reads YYREEE (reference sequence). CDR3 length: 16 residues. V dropped 2 bases and J dropped 1; count of bases not matched to a gene: 5. The CDR3 region has the DNA TGTGCCAGCAGCTTAGGACAGGGGGACCTCCAAGAGACCCAGTACTTC. Its translation is CASSLGQGDLQETQYF.